This T cell receptor beta chain derives from a study of blood T cell repertoires in COVID-19. On the study more broadly: Collection of acute and convalescent COVID-19 samples took place in the United States, Italy and Spain.

Only a few counts were recorded for this clone. In germline, CDR1 is LGHNA, CDR2 YSLEER. Between the trimmed V and J ends, which lost 1 base and 0 bases, there was a span of 18 bases. The CDR3 runs to 18 residues. Method: immunoSEQ multiplex PCR; TCRdb's copy keeps in-frame clones and lacks some. The table has about 400,000 clones, just under 90% seen once; the top ten hold around 9.3%. Enrollees, 18 to 89 years old, lived in fewer than 25 US areas. The sequence came from a woman between 45 and 60 years old who had recovered from COVID-19. Sequenced input: PBMCs or T cells enriched from blood (not recorded which). This chain connects TRBV4-3 to TRBJ1-2; possible D gene TRBD1, 5 bases. CDR3 in amino acids: CASSQALGRALTNYGYTF. CDR3 coding DNA: TGCGCCAGCAGCCAAGCATTGGGCAGGGCTCTCACTAACTATGGCTACACCTTC.